What follows describes a single T cell receptor (beta chain). This entry is derived from a study of technical replicates of blood from a handful of donors. Assay: immunoSEQ multiplex PCR; the TCRdb copy retains only in-frame clones and omits some. Of tens of thousands of clones listed, roughly 95% were seen once; the top ten hold around 0.4%. Germline CDR1 and CDR2: MDHEN and SYDVKM. The CDR3 is 14 residues long. V gave up 6 bases and J gave up 6 bases; unmatched junction bases: 7. The receptor comes from a human donor in good health. The chain employs TRBV28 and TRBJ1-5; TRBD1 matches 8 bases. The sample comprised T cells isolated from PBMCs. This CDR3 is CASRSDREFQPQHF. The CDR3 nucleotides are TGTGCCAGCAGGTCGGACAGGGAGTTTCAGCCCCAGCATTTT.